A single sample is the source of the 27 T cell receptor beta chains below, sequenced in a study of T-cell memory formation after mild COVID-19. MiXCR was run by TCRdb on the 5' RACE reads, yielding one entry per CDR3 protein. The sample records 65,000 to 95,000 distinct CDR3 sequences, roughly 12% being singletons. The source material was PBMCs or a T cell subset sorted from them (not recorded which). The receptors come from a man aged 18 to 29 who had mild COVID-19 (a few samples of this study predate the infection). Cell type and time point are not known.

The table lists this clonotype with a few counts. The J gene is TRBJ2-3, the V gene TRBV24-1, with D unresolved. The germline V gene encodes CDR1 KGHDR and CDR2 SFDVKD. Between the trimmed V and J ends, which lost 1 base and 3 bases, there was a span of 7 bases. The CDR3 spans 14 residues. CDR3 bases: TGTGCCACCAGTGATTTACTCCAGACAGATACGCAGTATTTT. Amino acids: CATSDLLQTDTQYF.

The V call is TRBV20-1, the J call TRBJ2-1; D may be TRBD1 or TRBD2 (5 bases each). CDR1 and CDR2 (germline): DFQATT, SNEGSKA (reference sequence). V gave up 5 bases and J gave up 3 bases, with 14 bases separating them. The CDR3 runs to 14 residues. In DNA form, the CDR3 reads TGCAGTGCTCCCTCGGGGCCTGACTACAATGAGCAGTTCTTC. Translated: CSAPSGPDYNEQFF.

The V and J genes are TRBV7-9 and TRBJ2-1; TRBD2 aligns across 11 bases. Per germline, CDR1 SEHNR and CDR2 FQNEAQ (reference sequence). The CDR3 covers 16 residues. Germline trimming cut 6 bases from V and 5 bases from J; bases unmatched to any gene: 9. CDR3 loop: CASSFLTSGVHNEQFF. CDR3 in DNA: TGTGCCAGCAGTTTCCTGACTAGCGGGGTTCACAATGAGCAGTTCTTC.

This clonotype showed up many times. The rearrangement links TRBV7-9 to TRBJ2-7; D is possibly TRBD2 (6 bases). CDR1 and CDR2 from the germline V gene are SEHNR and FQNEAQ (reference sequence). CDR3 length equals 15 residues. Trimming cost V 1 base and J 3 bases, with 13 bases left between them. DNA for the CDR3: TGTGCCAGCAGCTTAGTCCTGCGGGGATACTACGAGCAGTACTTC. Translated, it gives CASSLVLRGYYEQYF.

The rearrangement uses TRBV6-2 or TRBV6-3 and TRBJ2-1; D not resolved. The CDR3 covers 11 residues. The germline gives CDR1 MNHEY, CDR2 SVGEGT. The V gene lost 1 base and the J gene lost 16 bases, with 11 bases spanning the gap. The DNA for the CDR3 is TGTGCCAGCAGTTACTTACGTGATACCTTCTTC. It translates to CASSYLRDTFF.

The chain couples TRBV7-9 to TRBJ2-4; 9 nucleotides match TRBD1. This CDR3 is built from 15 residues. J lost 9 bases, V lost 3 bases, and 9 bases had no gene match. Germline V lookup: CDR1 SEHNR, CDR2 FQNEAQ (reference sequence). CDR3 in amino acids: CASSFVSGQGGIQYF. CDR3 coding DNA: TGTGCCAGCAGCTTCGTCTCGGGACAGGGAGGCATTCAGTACTTC.

This clonotype was found a few times. CDR3 DNA: TGCGCCAGCAGCCCGGACGGACACACTGAAGCTTTCTTT. Translation: CASSPDGHTEAFF. The chain links TRBV4-1 to TRBJ1-1, with D uncertain. CDR3 size: 13 residues. The germline V gene has CDR1 MGHRA and CDR2 YSYEKL. Trimming stripped 4 bases from V and 3 bases from J, with 9 bases between.

This clonotype has just a few counts. The gene calls are TRBV24-1 and TRBJ2-1; 8 nucleotides align to TRBD1. J was trimmed by 4 bases and V by 3 bases; bases with no gene match: 7. Per germline, CDR1 KGHDR and CDR2 SFDVKD. The CDR3 is 16 residues long. The CDR3 loop reads CATSDRGQVPYNEQFF. The CDR3 DNA sequence: TGTGCCACCAGTGATCGGGGACAGGTACCTTACAATGAGCAGTTCTTC.

The chain is built from TRBV10-3 and TRBJ2-3, with D perhaps TRBD1 or TRBD2 (5 bases each). Germline V lookup: CDR1 ENHRY, CDR2 SYGVKD. The CDR3 runs to 15 residues. Trimming cost V 6 bases and J 5 bases, with 18 bases left between them. CDR3 loop: CAISSEGARVDTQYF. The CDR3, as DNA: TGTGCCATCAGCTCCGAAGGGGCGCGGGTAGATACGCAGTATTTT.

This clonotype has more than one count but fewer than ten. The chain has TRBV7-9 and TRBJ1-1; D ambiguous. Trimming removed 5 bases at V and 6 bases at J, with 10 bases between. The CDR3 length is 12 residues. CDR1 is SEHNR, CDR2 FQNEAQ, per germline (reference sequence). CDR3 DNA: TGTGCCAGCAGCCCCGCCCCCCCTGAAGCTTTCTTT. Its protein is CASSPAPPEAFF.

The chain combines TRBV9 with TRBJ2-3; TRBD2 matches 11 bases. The CDR3 loop spans 16 amino acids. Germline V CDR1 and CDR2: SGDLS, YYNGEE. V shed 4 bases and J 2 bases; nucleotides not matched to a gene: 6. Here the CDR3 reads CASSPPGLADTDTQYF. The CDR3 DNA reads TGTGCCAGCAGCCCTCCGGGACTAGCGGACACAGATACGCAGTATTTT.

The V and J genes are TRBV7-2 and TRBJ2-7; maybe TRBD1 (7 bases). The CDR3 totals 15 residues. Trimming removed 5 bases from V and 2 bases from J, with 16 bases in between. Per germline, CDR1 SGHTA and CDR2 FQGNSA. The CDR3 DNA is TGTGCCAGCAGCGACCGGGACAGCGGGCCCTACGAGCAGTACTTC. Translating gives CASSDRDSGPYEQYF.

The chain couples TRBV11-2 to TRBJ2-7; unclear D gene. The CDR3 runs to 13 residues. The ends were cut back, 5 bases at V and 3 bases at J, with 11 bases in the middle. The germline gives CDR1 SGHAT, CDR2 FQNNGV. As DNA, the CDR3 is TGTGCCAGCAGCGAAGACACGTACTACGAGCAGTACTTC. Residues: CASSEDTYYEQYF.

This clonotype was detected only a few times. J is TRBJ2-5 and V is TRBV7-3; TRBD2 is a possible D gene (6 bases). From germline, CDR1 is SGHTA and CDR2 FQGTGA. Trimming left V 5 bases short and J 5 bases short, with 18 bases between. The CDR3 runs to 15 residues. Written as DNA, the CDR3 is TGTGCCAGCAGCCCAGAGGAGGGGATGATCGAGACCCAGTACTTC. Residues: CASSPEEGMIETQYF.

This clonotype came up a few times. The rearrangement links TRBV12-3 or TRBV12-4 to TRBJ1-6; 9 bases align to TRBD1. Trimming cost V 6 bases and J 6 bases; bases outside gene matches: 6. CDR3 length: 15 amino acids. The CDR3 here is CASSRPGQGNSPLHF. CDR3 DNA sequence: TGTGCCAGCAGCCGCCCGGGACAGGGTAATTCACCCCTCCACTTT.

The chain has TRBV11-2 and TRBJ2-2, with 7 bases identical to TRBD2. The CDR3 consists of 17 residues. The V and J ends lost 1 base and 5 bases, in that order; junction bases with no gene match: 10. Looked up from germline, CDR1 is SGHAT and CDR2 is FQNNGV. In nucleotides, the CDR3 is TGTGCCAGCAGCTTAGGCCAGGGAGGGGTTTGGACCGGGGAGCTGTTTTTT. It codes for CASSLGQGGVWTGELFF. Looking up the rest from reference TRBV11-2 and TRBJ2-2 gives the full variable domain: EAGVAQSPRYKIIEKRQSVAFWCNPISGHATLYWYQQILGQGPKLLIQFQNNGVVDDSQLPKDRFSAERLKGVDSTLKIQPAKLEDSAVYLCASSLGQGGVWTGELFFGEGSRLTVL.

This clonotype was seen many times. The CDR3 region is CASSLGTSGYNEQFF. DNA for the CDR3: TGCGCCAGCAGCTTGGGCACTAGCGGGTACAATGAGCAGTTCTTC. J is TRBJ2-1 and V is TRBV5-1; 9 positions agree with TRBD2. Germline V gene data show CDR1 as SGHRS and CDR2 as YFSETQ. CDR3 length: 15 residues. V was clipped by 0 bases and J by 4 bases; unmatched bases: 2. Complete variable domain (other parts from reference TRBV5-1 and TRBJ2-1): KAGVTQTPRYLIKTRGQQVTLSCSPISGHRSVSWYQQTPGQGLQFLFEYFSETQRNKGNFPGRFSGRQFSNSRSEMNVSTLELGDSALYLCASSLGTSGYNEQFFGPGTRLTVL.

This clonotype was detected a few times. The chain joins TRBV27 to TRBJ1-5, with D possibly TRBD1 on 5 matching bases. Germline V gene lookup returns CDR1 MNHEY and CDR2 SMNVEV (reference sequence). This CDR3 region has 13 residues. V shed 3 bases and J shed 7 bases, with 10 bases lying between them. The chain's CDR3 is CASSFSGMQPQHF. The CDR3 DNA reads as TGTGCCAGCAGTTTTTCAGGGATGCAGCCCCAGCATTTT.

CDR3 residues: CASSQEWLADTQYF. In nucleotides, the CDR3 is TGCGCCAGCAGCCAAGAATGGCTAGCAGATACGCAGTATTTT. V gene TRBV4-3 combines with J gene TRBJ2-3; D uncertain. Trimming took off 0 bases at V and 4 bases at J, with 8 bases between the two ends. The germline gives CDR1 LGHNA, CDR2 YSLEER. CDR3 length: 14 residues.

This chain joins TRBV7-8 and TRBJ1-1, with D perhaps matching TRBD1 (5 bases). This CDR3 spans 15 amino acids. Trimming stripped 3 bases from V and 0 bases from J, with 11 bases between. The germline gives CDR1 SGHVS, CDR2 FQNEAQ. The CDR3 coding sequence is TGTGCCAGCAGCTTCCTCGGGGGGATGAACACTGAAGCTTTCTTT. Protein product: CASSFLGGMNTEAFF.

This clonotype was observed once. For the CDR3, the DNA is TGCAGTGCTAGAGATTCCGGGACTACTTACACCGGGGAGCTGTTTTTT. Translated: CSARDSGTTYTGELFF. The chain recombines TRBV20-1 with TRBJ2-2, with 7 bases that match TRBD2. The CDR3 spans 16 residues. Germline V lookup: CDR1 DFQATT, CDR2 SNEGSKA (reference sequence). The ends lost 0 bases at V and 3 bases at J; junction bases unmatched: 7.

In this sample, this clonotype turned up a few times. The chain uses TRBV21-1 and TRBJ2-2; the listed D gene, TRBD1, was not tested against the DNA. TRBV21-1 counts as a pseudogene. The CDR3 totals 16 residues. The CDR3, as DNA: TGTGCCAGCAGCGCAGCGTGGGACAGGGGGACCGGGGAGCTGTTTTTT. Its translation is CASSAAWDRGTGELFF.

This clonotype was counted only a few times. The chain carries TRBV5-6 and TRBJ2-1; D is perhaps TRBD2 (6 bases). V was pared by 3 bases and J by 9 bases, with 7 bases between. The CDR3 runs 11 residues. Per germline, CDR1 SGHDT and CDR2 YYEEEE. In DNA, the CDR3 is TGTGCCAGCAGCTCCGGGGGTGAGCAGTTCTTC. It codes for CASSSGGEQFF.

This clonotype occurred a few times. The V call is TRBV4-2, the J call TRBJ2-2, with D possibly TRBD2 on 5 matching bases. CDR3 size: 15 residues. The germline CDR1 and CDR2 sequences are LGHNA and YNFKEQ. With 4 bases removed from V and 4 bases from J, the gap between germline ends came to 13 bases. CDR3 amino acids: CASSRIGGSTGELFF. Here the CDR3 DNA reads TGTGCCAGCAGCCGGATCGGAGGCTCCACCGGGGAGCTGTTTTTT.

The V and J genes are TRBV7-9 and TRBJ2-5; no reliable D call. V was shortened by 5 bases and J by 1 base, with 8 bases between the two germline ends. CDR1 SEHNR and CDR2 FQNEAQ come from the germline V gene (reference sequence). The CDR3 sequence is 13 residues long. The CDR3 bases are TGTGCCAGCAGCGAACAACTCCAAGAGACCCAGTACTTC. Protein sequence: CASSEQLQETQYF.

Judged by abundance, this clonotype is medium-sized. The chain is built from TRBV4-2 and TRBJ2-3, with TRBD2 matching over 7 bases. The CDR3 consists of 15 residues. V trimming: 0 bases; J trimming: 1 base; junction bases outside the gene matches: 1. Looked up from germline, CDR1 is LGHNA and CDR2 is YNFKEQ. CDR3 sequence (DNA): TGTGCCAGCAGCCAAGATCGGGGGGGCACAGATACGCAGTATTTT. Amino acid sequence: CASSQDRGGTDTQYF.

This clonotype was picked up many times. The rearrangement uses TRBV12-3 or TRBV12-4 and TRBJ2-2; possibly TRBD1 or TRBD2 for D (5 bases each). This CDR3 has 15 amino acids. Trimming pared 3 bases from V and 5 bases from J, leaving 13 bases between. As DNA, the CDR3 is TGTGCCAGCAGTTTTCGGCGATGGGGGACCGGGGAGCTGTTTTTT. As protein: CASSFRRWGTGELFF.